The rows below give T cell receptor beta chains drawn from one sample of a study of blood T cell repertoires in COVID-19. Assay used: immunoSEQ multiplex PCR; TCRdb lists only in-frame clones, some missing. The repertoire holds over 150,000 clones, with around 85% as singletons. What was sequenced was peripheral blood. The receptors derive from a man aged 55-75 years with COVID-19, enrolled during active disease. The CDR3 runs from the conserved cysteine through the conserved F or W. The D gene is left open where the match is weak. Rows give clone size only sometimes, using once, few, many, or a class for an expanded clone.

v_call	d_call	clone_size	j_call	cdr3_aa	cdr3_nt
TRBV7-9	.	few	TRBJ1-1	CASSRTGSADTEAFF	TGTGCCAGCAGCCGTACGGGGAGTGCGGACACTGAAGCTTTCTTT
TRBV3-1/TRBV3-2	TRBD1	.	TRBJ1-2	CASSRDRGPNYGYTF	TGTGCCAGCAGCCGCGACAGGGGGCCCAACTATGGCTACACCTTC
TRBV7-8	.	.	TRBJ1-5	CASSPKPGSYSNQPQHF	TGTGCCAGCAGCCCAAAGCCGGGATCCTATAGCAATCAGCCCCAGCATTTT
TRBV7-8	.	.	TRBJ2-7	CASSYHRMTYEQYF	TGTGCCAGCAGCTACCATAGAATGACCTACGAGCAGTACTTC
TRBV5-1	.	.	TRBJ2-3	CASSLEGESTDTQYF	TGCGCCAGCAGCTTGGAGGGGGAGAGCACAGATACGCAGTATTTT
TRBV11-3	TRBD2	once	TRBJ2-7	CASSISGSTYEQYF	TGTGCCAGCAGCATTAGCGGGAGCACCTACGAGCAGTACTTC
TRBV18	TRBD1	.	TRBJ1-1	CASSPPGTGGREAFF	TGTGCCAGCTCACCACCCGGGACAGGGGGTCGAGAAGCTTTCTTT
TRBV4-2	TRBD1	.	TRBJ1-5	CASSQDLQGASNQPQHF	TGTGCCAGCAGCCAGGACCTACAGGGGGCCAGCAATCAGCCCCAGCATTTT
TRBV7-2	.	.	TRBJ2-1	CASSSQGGENNEQFF	TGTGCCAGCAGCTCACAGGGGGGGGAGAACAATGAGCAGTTCTTC
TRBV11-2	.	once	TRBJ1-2	CASSLGGGANYGYTF	TGTGCCAGCAGCTTAGGTGGTGGAGCTAACTATGGCTACACCTTC
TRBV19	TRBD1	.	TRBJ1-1	CASSPWDRRTEAFF	TGTGCCAGTAGTCCTTGGGACAGGAGAACTGAAGCTTTCTTT
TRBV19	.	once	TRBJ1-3	CASTYSGNTIYF	TGTGCCAGTACCTACTCTGGAAACACCATATATTTT
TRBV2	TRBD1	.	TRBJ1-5	CATRDSHLSNQPQHF	TGTGCCACCCGGGACAGTCACCTTAGCAATCAGCCCCAGCATTTT
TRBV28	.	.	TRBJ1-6	CASSPGGPDSPLHF	TGTGCCAGCAGCCCTGGAGGGCCCGATTCACCCCTCCACTTT